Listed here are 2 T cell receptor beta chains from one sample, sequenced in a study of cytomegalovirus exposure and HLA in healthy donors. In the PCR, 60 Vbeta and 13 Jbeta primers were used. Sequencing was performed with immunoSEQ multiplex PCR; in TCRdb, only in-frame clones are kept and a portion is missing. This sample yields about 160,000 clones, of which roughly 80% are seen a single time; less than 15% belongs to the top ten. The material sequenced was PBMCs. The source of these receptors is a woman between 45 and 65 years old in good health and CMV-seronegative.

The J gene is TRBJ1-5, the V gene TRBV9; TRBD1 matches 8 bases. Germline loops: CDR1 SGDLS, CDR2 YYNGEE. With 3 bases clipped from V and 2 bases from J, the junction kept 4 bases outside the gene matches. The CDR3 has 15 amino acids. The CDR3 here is CASSGGTGRNQPQHF. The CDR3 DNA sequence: TGTGCCAGCAGCGGGGGGACAGGACGCAATCAGCCCCAGCATTTT.

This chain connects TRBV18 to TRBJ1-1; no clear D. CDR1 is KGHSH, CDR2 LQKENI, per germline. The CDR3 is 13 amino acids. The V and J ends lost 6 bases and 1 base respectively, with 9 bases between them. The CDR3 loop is CASSRTENTEAFF. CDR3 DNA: TGTGCCAGCTCCCGGACTGAGAACACTGAAGCTTTCTTT.